This TCR beta chain is drawn from a study of blood T cell repertoires in COVID-19. Study details: Samples taken during acute and convalescent COVID-19 were collected in the United States, Italy and Spain. T cells, B-cell-depleted T cells, or PBMCs provided the cDNA or gDNA that served as material.

Clones were read by immunoSEQ multiplex PCR, and TCRdb kept only the in-frame ones, dropping some. The sample consists of 120,000 to 150,000 clones, roughly 86% of them appearing once. Unmatched junction bases numbered 9, after V lost 5 bases and J lost 7 bases. The CDR3 totals 14 residues. Germline V gives CDR1 SGHAT, CDR2 FQNNGV. Sequenced: peripheral blood. The receptor comes from a human donor with acute or convalescent COVID-19. The donor label of this sample is uncertain. This chain links TRBV11-2 with TRBJ1-2, with 8 nucleotides matching TRBD1. The CDR3 spells CASSPRQGTLGYTF. CDR3 nucleotide sequence: TGTGCCAGCAGCCCTCGACAGGGGACTCTTGGCTACACCTTC.